These T cell receptor beta chains were read from a single sample in a study of blood T cells in healthy people across ages. One entry per CDR3 protein results from TCRdb running MiXCR on the 5' RACE reads. The sample lists 1.6 million or so distinct CDR3 sequences; about 35% were seen once. The specimen sequenced was blood. Receptors originate from a young woman in good health. Both conserved end residues are part of each CDR3. D genes are given only for firm matches. Some rows mark clone size as missing; the rest say once, few, many or name a class of expanded clone.

d_call,j_call,clone_size,v_call,cdr3_aa,cdr3_nt
.,TRBJ1-2,.,TRBV18,CASSLQDGPNYGYTF,TGTGCCAGCTCACTACAGGACGGCCCTAACTATGGCTACACCTTC
.,TRBJ2-1,.,TRBV14,CASSPLANPHYNEQFF,TGTGCCAGCAGTCCTCTGGCAAATCCCCATTACAATGAGCAGTTCTTC
.,TRBJ2-3,.,TRBV27,CASSLSEGGADTQYF,TGTGCCAGCAGTTTATCGGAGGGGGGTGCAGATACGCAGTATTTT
.,TRBJ2-5,.,TRBV20-1,CSARDSGTQYF,TGCAGTGCTAGGGACTCGGGGACCCAGTACTTC
TRBD1,TRBJ2-7,.,TRBV6-2/TRBV6-3,CASSFPDRFSYEQYF,TGTGCCAGCAGTTTCCCGGACAGGTTCTCCTACGAGCAGTACTTC
.,TRBJ2-1,.,TRBV12-5,CASGLVTGGDSYNEQFF,TGTGCTAGTGGTTTGGTAACGGGTGGTGATTCCTACAATGAGCAGTTCTTC
.,TRBJ2-1,.,TRBV28,CASSSTVSEQFF,TGTGCCAGCAGTTCCACAGTGTCAGAGCAGTTCTTC
.,TRBJ1-1,.,TRBV4-1,CASSQERNTEAFF,TGCGCCAGCAGCCAAGAACGGAACACTGAAGCTTTCTTT
.,TRBJ1-2,.,TRBV9,CASSVGGSDNYGYTF,TGTGCCAGCAGCGTAGGCGGCAGCGATAACTATGGCTACACCTTC
TRBD2,TRBJ2-7,.,TRBV6-2/TRBV6-3,CASSRTSGTLYEQYF,TGTGCCAGCAGTCGGACTAGCGGGACCCTCTACGAGCAGTACTTC
TRBD1,TRBJ1-2,few,TRBV27,CASSPSRQGSYGYTF,TGTGCCAGCAGCCCATCCCGACAGGGGAGCTATGGCTACACCTTC
TRBD1,TRBJ2-5,.,TRBV28,CAGSLGQQETQYF,TGTGCCGGCAGTTTGGGACAGCAAGAGACCCAGTACTTC
.,TRBJ2-2,few,TRBV9,CASSYRPGELFF,TGTGCCAGCAGTTACCGCCCCGGGGAGCTGTTTTTT
TRBD2,TRBJ2-7,few,TRBV7-2,CASSLGRLAGGAYEQYF,TGTGCCAGCAGCTTAGGGAGACTAGCGGGGGGCGCCTACGAGCAGTACTTC
.,TRBJ2-5,.,TRBV10-3,CAISDLRGEIGFERYF,TGTGCCATCAGTGATTTGCGCGGGGAGATAGGTTTCGAGCGGTACTTC
.,TRBJ1-6,.,TRBV29-1,CSVKEGGLNSPLHF,TGCAGCGTTAAAGAGGGGGGACTTAATTCACCCCTCCACTTT
TRBD1,TRBJ1-1,.,TRBV5-1,CASSLATGDTEAFF,TGCGCCAGCAGCTTGGCGACAGGGGACACTGAAGCTTTCTTT
.,TRBJ1-2,.,TRBV20-1,CSARGGGAKTSWGYDYTF,TGCAGTGCTAGGGGGGGAGGGGCGAAAACCTCCTGGGGCTATGACTACACCTTC
TRBD1,TRBJ1-2,few,TRBV9,CASSPTGTGVYGYTF,TGTGCCAGCAGTCCAACCGGGACAGGGGTCTATGGCTACACCTTC
.,TRBJ2-7,.,TRBV2,CASSESRNEQYF,TGTGCCAGCAGTGAATCCAGAAACGAGCAGTACTTC
TRBD1,TRBJ2-3,.,TRBV7-9,CASSSVVQGEVDTQYF,TGTGCCAGCAGCTCAGTGGTACAGGGGGAGGTAGATACGCAGTATTTT
TRBD2,TRBJ2-5,few,TRBV5-1,CASSYTGGASQETQYF,TGCGCCAGCAGCTATACCGGGGGGGCTTCCCAAGAGACCCAGTACTTC
.,TRBJ1-1,.,TRBV12-3/TRBV12-4,CASSFSINTEAFF,TGTGCCAGCAGTTTTAGTATCAACACTGAAGCTTTCTTT
TRBD2,TRBJ2-1,few,TRBV20-1,CSARDLGGGANEQFF,TGCAGTGCTAGAGATCTCGGCGGGGGGGCAAATGAGCAGTTCTTC
TRBD1,TRBJ2-1,few,TRBV6-1,CAGSVQGAGEQFF,TGTGCCGGCAGCGTACAGGGGGCCGGTGAGCAGTTCTTC
TRBD2,TRBJ2-1,few,TRBV4-1,CASSQHPFRITSGYYNEQFF,TGCGCCAGCAGCCAACACCCATTCCGGATCACTAGCGGATACTACAATGAGCAGTTCTTC
.,TRBJ2-1,few,TRBV20-1,CSAVGTLYNEQFF,TGCAGCGCTGTAGGGACACTATACAATGAGCAGTTCTTC
TRBD2,TRBJ2-3,.,TRBV4-2,CASSQDGGSDDTQYF,TGTGCCAGCAGCCAAGATGGCGGGAGTGACGATACGCAGTATTTT
.,TRBJ1-1,.,TRBV4-1,CASSQESGRVTEAFF,TGCGCCAGCAGCCAAGAATCGGGGAGGGTCACTGAAGCTTTCTTT
TRBD1,TRBJ2-3,.,TRBV20-1,CSAKGQGAIALTDTQYF,TGCAGTGCTAAGGGACAGGGGGCTATAGCATTGACAGATACGCAGTATTTT
.,TRBJ1-2,few,TRBV20-1,CSARVAGTNYGYTF,TGCAGTGCTAGAGTCGCTGGGACTAACTATGGCTACACCTTC
.,TRBJ1-2,.,TRBV5-1,CASSLGAQYGYTF,TGCGCCAGCAGCTTGGGTGCTCAATATGGCTACACCTTC
.,TRBJ2-6,many,TRBV4-1,CASSQGRSGANVLTF,TGTGCCAGCAGCCAAGGTCGCTCTGGGGCCAACGTCCTGACTTTC
.,TRBJ2-1,few,TRBV20-1,CSARRPGSNEQFF,TGCAGTGCTAGAAGGCCCGGGAGCAATGAGCAGTTCTTC
.,TRBJ1-1,.,TRBV7-8,CASSPVRGVNTEAFF,TGTGCCAGCAGCCCAGTGAGGGGGGTGAACACTGAAGCTTTCTTT
.,TRBJ2-1,few,TRBV24-1,CATSADSYNEQFF,TGTGCCACCAGTGCGGACAGTTACAATGAGCAGTTCTTC
.,TRBJ1-2,.,TRBV14,CASSQESSIGYGYTF,TGTGCCAGCAGCCAAGAATCATCCATAGGCTATGGCTACACCTTC
.,TRBJ2-2,many,TRBV29-1,CSVEQGGRGELFF,TGCAGCGTTGAACAGGGGGGCCGAGGGGAGCTGTTTTTT
.,TRBJ2-3,few,TRBV5-1,CASSLAKPRSTDTQYF,TGCGCCAGCAGCTTGGCCAAGCCTAGAAGCACAGATACGCAGTATTTT
.,TRBJ2-6,.,TRBV15,CATSREGISGANVLTF,TGTGCCACCAGCAGAGAGGGGATCTCTGGGGCCAACGTCCTGACTTTC
.,TRBJ1-2,few,TRBV28,CASSLSNRPSYGYTF,TGTGCCAGCAGTTTATCGAACAGGCCCTCATATGGCTACACCTTC